This T cell receptor (beta chain) was sequenced during a study of blood T cell repertoires in COVID-19. Sequencing was performed with immunoSEQ multiplex PCR; in TCRdb, only in-frame clones are kept and a portion is missing. The sample lists approximately 150,000 clones, around 76% occurring once. Trimming pared 3 bases from V and 10 bases from J, leaving 7 bases between. Germline V gene sequence: CDR1 SGHDN, CDR2 FVKESK. This CDR3 has 11 amino acids. This TCR came from a woman in her 70s with acute or convalescent COVID-19. The material sequenced was peripheral blood. The chain joins TRBV14 to TRBJ2-1; D is unresolved. CDR3 sequence: CASSQTWEQFF. The DNA of the CDR3 is TGTGCCAGCAGCCAGACTTGGGAGCAGTTCTTC.